This passage covers 30 T cell receptor beta chains from one sample sequenced in a study of blood T cells in healthy people across ages. A sample-barcoded 5' primer and a J-beta primer mix were used in a second PCR of roughly 6 to 11 cycles. Each CDR3 protein is one row after TCRdb ran MiXCR on the 5' RACE reads. Of around 1,000,000 distinct CDR3 sequences listed, approximately 25% are singletons. These same records also appear under a second study, on T cells of mothers and their children.

Sequences were obtained from blood. The source is a girl aged 2 to 9 in good health.

The V gene is TRBV9, the J gene TRBJ2-3; D uncertain. The CDR3 covers 12 residues. CDR1 SGDLS and CDR2 YYNGEE come from the germline V gene. Trimming removed 0 bases from V and 6 bases from J, with 5 bases in between. CDR3 region: CASSVDLDTQYF. The DNA of the CDR3 is TGTGCCAGCAGCGTAGATCTCGATACGCAGTATTTT.

This rearrangement joins TRBV20-1 to TRBJ1-4, with TRBD1 matching 9 bases. CDR1 is DFQATT, CDR2 SNEGSKA, per germline (reference sequence). This CDR3 spans 16 amino acids. The V and J ends lost 5 bases and 8 bases, in that order; junction bases with no gene match: 15. CDR3 sequence reads: CSALYYTGGRGEKLFF. DNA of the CDR3: TGCAGTGCTCTATATTACACAGGGGGCAGAGGGGAAAAACTGTTTTTT.

The J gene is TRBJ2-5, the V gene TRBV12-3 or TRBV12-4; tentatively, D is TRBD1 or TRBD2 (6 bases each). The end of the DNA is better explained by TRBJ2-1, so the J call may be wrong. The CDR3 is made up of 18 amino acids. The CDR3 reads CASSPGVMGGVGYNEQFF. DNA of the CDR3: TGTGCCAGCAGCCCAGGGGTTATGGGGGGAGTCGGATACAATGAGCAGTTCTTC.

In its sample, this clonotype was seen a few times. The CDR3 DNA sequence: TGTGCTATCGGACCTAGCGGGCATGACAATGAGCAGTTCTTC. The encoded protein is CAIGPSGHDNEQFF. J is TRBJ2-1 and V is TRBV10-3, with TRBD2 matching over 8 bases. Germline V gene sequence: CDR1 ENHRY, CDR2 SYGVKD. CDR3 length: 14 amino acids.

This clonotype was counted between two and nine times. The gene calls are TRBV29-1 and TRBJ2-1; D is unclear. Germline V gene lookup returns CDR1 SQVTM and CDR2 ANQGSEA. CDR3 length: 15 residues. Between the trimmed V and J ends, which lost 3 bases and 6 bases, there was a span of 18 bases. The CDR3 spells CSVEIWAGRINEQFF. Written as DNA, the CDR3 is TGCAGCGTTGAGATATGGGCAGGCAGGATCAATGAGCAGTTCTTC.

In its sample, this clonotype was seen once. The J gene is TRBJ2-5, the V gene TRBV5-1; D unclear. Looked up from germline, CDR1 is SGHRS and CDR2 is YFSETQ. Trimming removed 1 base from V and 5 bases from J, with 9 bases in between. CDR3 length: 13 amino acids. The DNA for the CDR3 is TGCGCCAGCAGCTTGAATCTCGGGGAGACCCAGTACTTC. Protein product: CASSLNLGETQYF.

The chain is built from TRBV29-1 and TRBJ2-5; a weak D match, TRBD2 (6 bases). The length of the CDR3 is 12 residues. Germline V CDR1 and CDR2: SQVTM, ANQGSEA. Trimming removed 7 bases from V and 4 bases from J, with 13 bases in between. The DNA for the CDR3 is TGCAGCGGGGGGGTGCAGGGAGAGACCCAGTACTTC. Its translation: CSGGVQGETQYF.

This clonotype appeared a few times. The chain joins TRBV5-1 to TRBJ2-5; the D call may be TRBD1 or TRBD2 (6 bases each). Trimming took 1 base from V and 6 from J, leaving 13 bases between them. CDR1 is SGHRS and CDR2 is YFSETQ in the germline V gene. The CDR3 covers 14 residues. The CDR3 DNA is TGCGCCAGCAGCTTGCCTCGGGGGCTTCAGACCCAGTACTTC. Translation: CASSLPRGLQTQYF.

This chain connects TRBV6-1 to TRBJ2-1, with 14 bases aligning to TRBD2. The CDR3 extends over 16 amino acids. Germline CDR1 is MNHNS and CDR2 is SASEGT. The V and J ends lost 6 bases and 4 bases, in that order; junction bases with no gene match: 5. This chain's CDR3 is CASSRLAGGPYNEQFF. In DNA, the CDR3 is TGTGCCAGCAGCCGACTAGCGGGAGGGCCTTACAATGAGCAGTTCTTC.

This clonotype came up a few times. The chain joins TRBV7-2 to TRBJ2-1; perhaps TRBD2 as D (6 bases). CDR1 is SGHTA, CDR2 FQGNSA, per germline. This CDR3 is 15 amino acids long. The V end was cut by 2 bases, the J end by 4 bases, with 12 bases between. CDR3 in DNA: TGTGCCAGCAGCTTAACGGACTACGAATACAATGAGCAGTTCTTC. Protein: CASSLTDYEYNEQFF.

This clonotype has a handful of counts. The CDR3: CSVDSGQGGDEQYF. The CDR3 DNA sequence: TGCAGCGTTGACTCGGGACAGGGTGGTGACGAGCAGTACTTC. V gene TRBV29-1 combines with J gene TRBJ2-7; 9 nucleotides match TRBD1. The CDR3 runs to 14 residues. CDR1 SQVTM and CDR2 ANQGSEA come from the germline V gene. The trim removed 3 bases at V and 5 bases at J, leaving 8 bases unmatched.

This clonotype was detected only a few times. The chain employs TRBV28 and TRBJ2-5, with TRBD2 matching 7 bases. The CDR3 length is 18 residues. V shed 3 bases, J shed 3 bases, and the junction held 16 bases outside the gene matches. Germline CDR1 reads MDHEN; CDR2 reads SYDVKM. CDR3 region: CASSFKAVRREMEETQYF. In DNA, the CDR3 is TGTGCCAGCAGTTTTAAGGCAGTCCGGCGGGAGATGGAAGAGACCCAGTACTTC.

The chain links TRBV29-1 to TRBJ2-5; D gene ambiguous. This CDR3 has 12 amino acids. Germline loops: CDR1 SQVTM, CDR2 ANQGSEA. CDR3 nucleotide sequence: TGCAGTGAACACCCCTCAGGAGAGACCCAGTACTTC. This gives the protein CSEHPSGETQYF.

This clonotype occurred a few times. The J gene is TRBJ1-1, the V gene TRBV28; D uncertain. Germline-derived CDR1 and CDR2 are MDHEN and SYDVKM. Trimming took 4 bases from V and 4 from J, leaving 13 bases between them. The CDR3 extends over 14 amino acids. For the CDR3, the DNA is TGTGCCAGCAGTTGGGGAAGTGGTTTCACTGAAGCTTTCTTT. Protein product: CASSWGSGFTEAFF.

The chain carries TRBV12-3 or TRBV12-4 and TRBJ1-3; 7 bases fit TRBD1. The CDR3 is 14 amino acids. J was trimmed by 1 base and V by 8 bases; bases with no gene match: 5. The CDR3 here is CASDPGGSGNTIYF. The CDR3 region has the DNA TGTGCCAGCGATCCAGGGGGTTCTGGAAACACCATATATTTT.

This clonotype was seen a handful of times. The chain has TRBV29-1 and TRBJ2-5; TRBD2 matches 9 bases. CDR1 is SQVTM and CDR2 is ANQGSEA in the germline V gene. The trim removed 6 bases at V and 4 bases at J, leaving 9 bases unmatched. The CDR3 runs 14 residues. The CDR3, as DNA: TGCAGCGTCATAGAAGCGGGAGGAGGAGAGACCCAGTACTTC. It translates to CSVIEAGGGETQYF.

CDR3 in amino acids: CASRRVGAAEAFF. The CDR3 coding sequence is TGTGCCAGCAGGCGAGTGGGAGCCGCTGAAGCTTTCTTT. V gene TRBV28 combines with J gene TRBJ1-1; D is ambiguous. This CDR3 has 13 residues. Deletions cut 6 bases from V and 6 bases from J, with 14 bases between. CDR1 is MDHEN, CDR2 SYDVKM, per germline.

The rearrangement uses TRBV7-3 and TRBJ2-3; 7 bases line up with TRBD2. CDR3 length: 16 residues. Germline trimming cut 0 bases from V and 1 base from J; bases unmatched to any gene: 4. Germline V gene sequence: CDR1 SGHTA, CDR2 FQGTGA. The CDR3 protein is CASSLTSTSGTDTQYF. The CDR3 region has the DNA TGTGCCAGCAGCTTAACAAGCACTAGCGGCACAGATACGCAGTATTTT.

In its sample, this clonotype was seen a few times. The J gene is TRBJ2-5, the V gene TRBV6-1; 7 bases agree with TRBD1. Germline CDR1 reads MNHNS; CDR2 reads SASEGT. This CDR3 spans 14 amino acids. V lost 4 bases, J lost 3 bases, and 5 bases stayed unmatched. The DNA of the CDR3 is TGTGCCAGCAGTGTTACAGGGACAGAAGAGACCCAGTACTTC. Translating gives CASSVTGTEETQYF.

Only one count was recorded for this clonotype. The chain recombines TRBV6-5 with TRBJ1-1, with 8 bases aligning to TRBD1. CDR3 length: 15 amino acids. Trimming removed 6 bases from V and 3 bases from J; junction bases left unmatched: 9. Germline V CDR1 and CDR2: MNHEY, SVGAGI. The CDR3 is CASRVTGTGDTEAFF. As DNA, the CDR3 is TGTGCCAGCAGAGTTACCGGGACAGGTGACACTGAAGCTTTCTTT.

This clonotype occurred many times. Relative to the germline gene, one junction end is altered; a read error may explain this. CDR3 nucleotide sequence: TGTGCCAGCAGCTTACTTTGGGGCAGGGGAGTACCAGATACGCAATATTTT. Translated, it gives CASSLLWGRGVPDTQYF. The chain combines TRBV11-1 with TRBJ2-3; maybe TRBD1 (6 bases). Germline V gene sequence: CDR1 SGHAT, CDR2 FQDESV (reference sequence). This CDR3 is built from 17 residues.

Worth noting for this clonotype: Mismatch with germline at one junction end may stem from a read error. V and J are TRBV7-4 and TRBJ2-7; D unclear. Looked up from germline, CDR1 is SGHVT and CDR2 is SQSDAQ. The CDR3 runs to 14 residues. This CDR3 reads CASSPRKLFYEQDF. The CDR3 DNA reads TGTGCCAGCAGCCCGCGCAAACTTTTCTACGAGCAGGACTTC.

There are a few counts of this clonotype. V and J are TRBV28 and TRBJ1-1; unclear D gene. Trimming cost V 3 bases and J 4 bases, with 9 bases left between them. The CDR3 length is 13 residues. Looked up from germline, CDR1 is MDHEN and CDR2 is SYDVKM. The CDR3 bases are TGTGCCAGCAGTTTCTCGGAGACCACTGAAGCTTTCTTT. This translates into CASSFSETTEAFF.

This clonotype was detected a few times. A read error may account for a junction end that differs from germline. The V gene is TRBV2, the J gene TRBJ2-7; 7 bases line up with TRBD1. Germline V lookup: CDR1 SNHLY, CDR2 FYNNEI. This CDR3 contains 15 residues. Here the CDR3 DNA reads TGTGTCAGCAGTGAAGTCCAGGGGGTAGGTTACGAGCAGTACTTC. Its translation is CVSSEVQGVGYEQYF.

CDR3 sequence reads: CASSLARGLAGGETQYF. The CDR3 DNA reads TGTGCCAGCAGCTTAGCTAGGGGACTAGCGGGAGGAGAGACCCAGTACTTC. The chain is built from TRBV11-2 and TRBJ2-5; 15 bases agree with TRBD2. The CDR3 is made up of 17 amino acids. Germline values: CDR1 SGHAT, CDR2 FQNNGV. Germline trimming cut 1 base from V and 4 bases from J; bases unmatched to any gene: 4. Using reference TRBV11-2 and TRBJ2-5 for the parts outside the CDR3, the full variable domain is EAGVAQSPRYKIIEKRQSVAFWCNPISGHATLYWYQQILGQGPKLLIQFQNNGVVDDSQLPKDRFSAERLKGVDSTLKIQPAKLEDSAVYLCASSLARGLAGGETQYFGPGTRLLVL.

This clonotype was recorded a few times. This chain links TRBV7-9 with TRBJ1-1; D gene uncertain. This CDR3 is 15 amino acids long. The germline CDR1 and CDR2 sequences are SEHNR and FQNEAQ (reference sequence). The V end lost 1 base, the J end lost 2 bases, and 11 bases lay between the germline ends. The CDR3 bases are TGTGCCAGCAGCTTAGAATTGGTGCGAAACACTGAAGCTTTCTTT. Its protein product is CASSLELVRNTEAFF.

The chain joins TRBV7-2 to TRBJ2-5, with 7 nucleotides matching TRBD1. The last part of the DNA fits TRBJ2-7 better; the J call may be wrong. Germline lookup yields CDR1 SGHTA and CDR2 FQGNSA. This CDR3 contains 14 residues. The CDR3 is CASSLDRAIDEQYF. DNA for the CDR3: TGTGCCAGCAGCCTTGACAGGGCAATTGACGAGCAGTACTTC.

On this clonotype itself: The junction does not match germline at one end; this may be a read error. The chain couples TRBV12-3 or TRBV12-4 to TRBJ2-3; D possibly matches TRBD1 or TRBD2 (7 bases each). The CDR3 loop spans 14 amino acids. CDR3 in DNA: TGTGCCAGCAGTTTAGCGGGGGGGACAGATGCGCAGTATTTT. Protein: CASSLAGGTDAQYF.

This clonotype was counted a few times. Mismatch with germline at one junction end may stem from a read error. The chain recombines TRBV29-1 with TRBJ1-1; D unclear. CDR1 SQVTM and CDR2 ANQGSEA come from the germline V gene. There are 14 residues in the CDR3. CDR3 in DNA: TGCGGCGTTAGCTGGGTTGAGGGGAACACTGAAGCTTTCTTT. Its protein product is CGVSWVEGNTEAFF.

The chain links TRBV4-2 to TRBJ2-3; D remains unclear. Germline values: CDR1 LGHNA, CDR2 YNFKEQ. This CDR3 has 14 residues. The V gene lost 0 bases and the J gene lost 7 bases, with 11 bases spanning the gap. The CDR3 DNA reads TGTGCCAGCAGCCAAGATTTTGGCAGCTATACGCAGTATTTT. Its protein product is CASSQDFGSYTQYF.